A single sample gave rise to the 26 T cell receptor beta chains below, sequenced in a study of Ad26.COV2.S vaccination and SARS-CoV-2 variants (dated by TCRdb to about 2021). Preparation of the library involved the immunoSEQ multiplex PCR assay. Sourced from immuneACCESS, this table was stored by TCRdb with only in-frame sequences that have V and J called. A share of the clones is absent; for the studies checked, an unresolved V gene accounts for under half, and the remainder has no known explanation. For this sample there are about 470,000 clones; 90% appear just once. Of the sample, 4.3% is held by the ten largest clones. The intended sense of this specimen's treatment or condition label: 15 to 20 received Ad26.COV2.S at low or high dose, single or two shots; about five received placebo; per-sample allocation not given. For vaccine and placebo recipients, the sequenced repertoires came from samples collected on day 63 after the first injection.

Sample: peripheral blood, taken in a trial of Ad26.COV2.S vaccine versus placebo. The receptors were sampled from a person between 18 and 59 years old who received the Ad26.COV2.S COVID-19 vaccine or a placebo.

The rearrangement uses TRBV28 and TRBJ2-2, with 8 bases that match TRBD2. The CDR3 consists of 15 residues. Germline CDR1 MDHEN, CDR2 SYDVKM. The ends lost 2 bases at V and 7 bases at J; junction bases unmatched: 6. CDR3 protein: CASSLRGLASGELFF. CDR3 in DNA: TGTGCCAGCAGTTTACGCGGACTAGCTAGCGGGGAGCTGTTTTTT.

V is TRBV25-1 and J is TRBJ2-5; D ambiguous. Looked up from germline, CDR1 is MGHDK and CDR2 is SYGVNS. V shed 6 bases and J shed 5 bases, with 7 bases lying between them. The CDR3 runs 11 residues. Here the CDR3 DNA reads TGTGCCAGCAGGGCGGCTGAGACCCAGTACTTC. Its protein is CASRAAETQYF.

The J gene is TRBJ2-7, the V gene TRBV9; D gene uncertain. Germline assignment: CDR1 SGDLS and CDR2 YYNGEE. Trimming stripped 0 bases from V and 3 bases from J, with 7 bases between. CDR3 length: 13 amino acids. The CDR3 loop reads CASSVGIGYEQYF. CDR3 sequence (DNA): TGTGCCAGCAGCGTAGGCATCGGCTACGAGCAGTACTTC.

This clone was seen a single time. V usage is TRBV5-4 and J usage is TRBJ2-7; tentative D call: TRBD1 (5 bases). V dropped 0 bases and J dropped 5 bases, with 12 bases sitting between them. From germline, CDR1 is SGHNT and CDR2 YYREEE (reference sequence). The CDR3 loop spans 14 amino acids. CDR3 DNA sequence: TGTGCCAGCAGCTTGGCCCCAGGGAACGACGAGCAGTACTTC. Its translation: CASSLAPGNDEQYF.

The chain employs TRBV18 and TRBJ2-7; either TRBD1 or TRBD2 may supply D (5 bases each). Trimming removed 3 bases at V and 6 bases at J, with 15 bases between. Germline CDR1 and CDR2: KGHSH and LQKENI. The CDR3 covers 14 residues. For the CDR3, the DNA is TGTGCCAGCTCACCTCGCCGGGGCGGTGGCGAGCAGTACTTC. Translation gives CASSPRRGGGEQYF.

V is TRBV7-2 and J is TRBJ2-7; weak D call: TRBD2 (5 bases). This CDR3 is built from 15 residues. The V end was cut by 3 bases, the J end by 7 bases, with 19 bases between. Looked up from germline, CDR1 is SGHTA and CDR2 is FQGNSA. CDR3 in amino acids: CASSFGLRGTREQYF. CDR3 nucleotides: TGTGCCAGCAGCTTTGGACTTCGGGGAACGCGTGAGCAGTACTTC.

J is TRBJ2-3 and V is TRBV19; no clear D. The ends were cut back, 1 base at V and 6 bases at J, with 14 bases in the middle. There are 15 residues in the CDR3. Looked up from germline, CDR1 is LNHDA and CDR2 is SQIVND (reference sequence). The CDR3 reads CASSIATLPGDTQYF. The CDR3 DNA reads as TGTGCCAGTAGTATAGCAACACTTCCCGGGGATACGCAGTATTTT.

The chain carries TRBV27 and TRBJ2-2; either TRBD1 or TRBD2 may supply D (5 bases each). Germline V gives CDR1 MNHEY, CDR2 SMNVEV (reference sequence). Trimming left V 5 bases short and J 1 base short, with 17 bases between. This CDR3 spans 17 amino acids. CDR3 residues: CASSGPRDLLNTGELFF. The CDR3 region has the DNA TGTGCCAGCAGTGGGCCCCGGGACCTATTGAACACCGGGGAGCTGTTTTTT.

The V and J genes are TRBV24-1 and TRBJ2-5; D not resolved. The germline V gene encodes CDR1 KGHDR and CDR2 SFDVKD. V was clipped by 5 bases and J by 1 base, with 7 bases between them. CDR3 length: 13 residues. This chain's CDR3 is CATSGGSQETQYF. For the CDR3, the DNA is TGTGCCACCAGTGGGGGATCCCAAGAGACCCAGTACTTC.

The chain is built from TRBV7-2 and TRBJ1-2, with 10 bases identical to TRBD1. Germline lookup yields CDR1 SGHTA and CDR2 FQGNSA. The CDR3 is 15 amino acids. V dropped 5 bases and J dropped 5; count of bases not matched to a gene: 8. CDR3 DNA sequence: TGTGCCAGCAGCCCCGGACAGGGGGATGGATATGGCTACACCTTC. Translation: CASSPGQGDGYGYTF.

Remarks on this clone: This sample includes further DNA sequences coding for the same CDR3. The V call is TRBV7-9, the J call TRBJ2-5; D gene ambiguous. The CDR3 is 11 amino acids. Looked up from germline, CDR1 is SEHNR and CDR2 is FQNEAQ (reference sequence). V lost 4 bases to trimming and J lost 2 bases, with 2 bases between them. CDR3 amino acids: CASSSQETQYF. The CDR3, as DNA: TGTGCCAGCAGCTCACAAGAGACCCAGTACTTC.

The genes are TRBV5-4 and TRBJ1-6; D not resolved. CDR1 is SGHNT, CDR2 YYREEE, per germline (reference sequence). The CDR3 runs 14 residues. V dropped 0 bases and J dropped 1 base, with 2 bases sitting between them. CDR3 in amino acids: CASSLGSYNSPLHF. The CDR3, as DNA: TGTGCCAGCAGCTTGGGGTCCTATAATTCACCCCTCCACTTT.

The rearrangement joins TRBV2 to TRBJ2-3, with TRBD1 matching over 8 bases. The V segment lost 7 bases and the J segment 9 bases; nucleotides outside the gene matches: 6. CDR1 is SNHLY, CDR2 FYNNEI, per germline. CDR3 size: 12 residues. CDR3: CASTQGARTQYF. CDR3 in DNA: TGTGCCAGCACCCAGGGGGCGCGAACGCAGTATTTT. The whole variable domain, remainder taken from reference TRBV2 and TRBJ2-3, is EPEVTQTPSHQVTQMGQEVILRCVPISNHLYFYWYRQILGQKVEFLVSFYNNEISEKSEIFDDQFSVERPDGSNFTLKIRSTKLEDSAMYFCASTQGARTQYFGPGTRLTVL.

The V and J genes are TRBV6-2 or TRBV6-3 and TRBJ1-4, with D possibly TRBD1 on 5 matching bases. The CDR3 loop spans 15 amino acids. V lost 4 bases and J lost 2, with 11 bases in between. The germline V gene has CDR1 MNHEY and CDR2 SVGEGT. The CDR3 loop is CASSFDSWTNEKLFF. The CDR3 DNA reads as TGTGCCAGCAGTTTCGACAGTTGGACTAATGAAAAACTGTTTTTT.

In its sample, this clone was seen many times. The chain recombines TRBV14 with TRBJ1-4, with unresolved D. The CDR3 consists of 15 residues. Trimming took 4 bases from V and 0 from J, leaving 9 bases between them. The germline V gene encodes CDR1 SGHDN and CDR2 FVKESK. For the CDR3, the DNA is TGTGCCAGCAGCCTATACAGTGCAACTAATGAAAAACTGTTTTTT. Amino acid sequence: CASSLYSATNEKLFF.

The CDR3 coding sequence is TGTGCCAGCAGCCCCGGGGGGCCGGATCAGCCCCAGCATTTT. Amino acids: CASSPGGPDQPQHF. The gene calls are TRBV9 and TRBJ1-5; D might be TRBD1 (6 bases). The germline CDR1 and CDR2 sequences are SGDLS and YYNGEE. This CDR3 contains 14 residues. V lost 4 bases to trimming and J lost 5 bases, with 13 bases between them.

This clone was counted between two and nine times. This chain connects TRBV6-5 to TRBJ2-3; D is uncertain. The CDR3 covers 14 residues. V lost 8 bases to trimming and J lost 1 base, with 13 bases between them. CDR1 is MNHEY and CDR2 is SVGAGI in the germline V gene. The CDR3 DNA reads TGTGCCAGCCCCGGCCAGTACGGCACAGATACGCAGTATTTT. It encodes CASPGQYGTDTQYF.

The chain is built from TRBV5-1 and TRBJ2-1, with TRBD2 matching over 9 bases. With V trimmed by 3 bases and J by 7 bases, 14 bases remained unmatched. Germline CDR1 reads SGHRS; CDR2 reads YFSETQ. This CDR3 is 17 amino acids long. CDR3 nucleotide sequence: TGCGCCAGCAGCTGGCCCTCGGGAGCGGGAGGTCGAAATGAGCAGTTCTTC. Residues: CASSWPSGAGGRNEQFF.

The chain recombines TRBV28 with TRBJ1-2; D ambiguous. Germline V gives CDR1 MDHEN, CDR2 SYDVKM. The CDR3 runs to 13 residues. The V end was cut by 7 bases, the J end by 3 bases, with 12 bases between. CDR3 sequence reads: CASTGGMDYGYTF. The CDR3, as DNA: TGTGCCAGCACCGGAGGGATGGACTATGGCTACACCTTC.

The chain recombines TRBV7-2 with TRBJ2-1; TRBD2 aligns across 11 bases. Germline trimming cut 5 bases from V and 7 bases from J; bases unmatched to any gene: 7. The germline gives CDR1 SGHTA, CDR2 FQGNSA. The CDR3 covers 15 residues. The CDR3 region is CASSVSGRARNEQFF. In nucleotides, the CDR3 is TGTGCCAGCAGCGTTAGCGGGAGGGCGCGGAATGAGCAGTTCTTC.

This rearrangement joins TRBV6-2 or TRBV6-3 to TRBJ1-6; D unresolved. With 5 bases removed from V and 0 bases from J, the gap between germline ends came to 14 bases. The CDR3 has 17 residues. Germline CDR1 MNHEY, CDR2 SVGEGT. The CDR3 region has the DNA TGTGCCAGCAGTATTTCTCTGAGGAGCTCCTATAATTCACCCCTCCACTTT. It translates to CASSISLRSSYNSPLHF.

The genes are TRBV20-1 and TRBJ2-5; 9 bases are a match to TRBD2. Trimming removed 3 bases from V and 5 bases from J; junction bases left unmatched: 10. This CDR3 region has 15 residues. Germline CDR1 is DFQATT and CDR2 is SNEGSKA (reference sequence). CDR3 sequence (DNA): TGCAGTGCTAGTTTGCGGGAGGGCTCCTGGGAGACCCAGTACTTC. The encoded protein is CSASLREGSWETQYF.

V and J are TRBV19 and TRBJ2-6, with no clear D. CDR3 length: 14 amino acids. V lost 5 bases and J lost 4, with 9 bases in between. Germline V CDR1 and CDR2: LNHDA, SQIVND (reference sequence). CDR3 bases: TGTGCCAGTAGTTTCGGTAGGGGGGCCAACGTCCTGACTTTC. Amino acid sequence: CASSFGRGANVLTF.

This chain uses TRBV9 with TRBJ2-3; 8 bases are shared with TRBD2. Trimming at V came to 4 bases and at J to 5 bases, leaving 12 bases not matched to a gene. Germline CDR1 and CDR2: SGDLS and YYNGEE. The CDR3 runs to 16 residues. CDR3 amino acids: CASSPQTGLVGDTQYF. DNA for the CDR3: TGTGCCAGCAGCCCCCAGACGGGACTAGTGGGAGATACGCAGTATTTT.

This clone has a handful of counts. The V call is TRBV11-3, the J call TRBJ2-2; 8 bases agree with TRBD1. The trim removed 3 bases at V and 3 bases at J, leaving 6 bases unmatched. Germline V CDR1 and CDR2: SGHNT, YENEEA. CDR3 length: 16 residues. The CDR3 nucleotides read TGTGCCAGCAGCTTGGGACAGGTCAGGGACACCGGGGAGCTGTTTTTT. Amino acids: CASSLGQVRDTGELFF.

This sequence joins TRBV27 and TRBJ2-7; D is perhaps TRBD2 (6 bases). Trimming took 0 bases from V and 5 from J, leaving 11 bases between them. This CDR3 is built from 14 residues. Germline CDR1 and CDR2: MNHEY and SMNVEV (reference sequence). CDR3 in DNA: TGTGCCAGCAGTTTATCGGGTCTAGCGAACGAGCAGTACTTC. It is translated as CASSLSGLANEQYF.